This TCR beta chain was identified in a study of CXCR3-negative and CXCR3-positive naive CD8 T cells. The overall study: The libraries yielded about 135 million TRB reads, about 1.5 +/- 0.3 million each.

The CDR3 sequence is 13 residues long. Germline loops: CDR1 SGHTA, CDR2 FQGNSA. UMI-tagged TRB cDNA libraries were built via 5' RACE. TCRdb derives one entry per CDR3 protein from the 5' RACE reads, leaving out DNA. In all, the sample yields under 75,000 distinct CDR3 sequences. The sequence came from a human donor in good health. Some clones in this sample may be carry-over from other donors' samples. This sequence joins TRBV7-2 and TRBJ2-1; TCRdb proposes TRBD1, but this gene call is untestable without DNA. Material: naive CXCR3- CD8+ T cells from blood. Subset reported: CD45RO-CCR7+CD27+CD95- naive CD8+ T cells lacking CXCR3 (TNR3-). CDR3 loop: CASSSPGGNEQFF.